The clone carrying this TCR beta chain showed up many times. A single record per CDR3 protein comes from TCRdb applying MiXCR to the RT-PCR reads. Here the sample spans 650,000 to 800,000 distinct CDR3 sequences, approximately 14% being singletons. Looked up from germline, CDR1 is SQVTM and CDR2 is ANQGSEA. The V segment lost 8 bases and the J segment 7 bases; nucleotides outside the gene matches: 5. The CDR3 loop spans 11 amino acids. The sequenced material came from memory CD4+ T cells from blood. The clonotype comes from a female donor in good health, serving as a healthy control. V gene TRBV29-1 combines with J gene TRBJ2-1; 7 nucleotides agree with TRBD1. CDR3 in amino acids: CSPGTVNEQFF. In DNA form, the CDR3 reads TGCAGCCCTGGGACAGTGAATGAGCAGTTCTTC.